A single sample gave rise to the 5 T cell receptor beta chains below, sequenced in a study of blood T cell repertoires in COVID-19. TCRdb's copy holds only in-frame clones and misses some; the assay was immunoSEQ multiplex PCR. The data contain approximately 240,000 clones, roughly nine tenths of them singletons. Material: PBMCs or T cells enriched from blood (not recorded which). These receptors were obtained from a woman under 40 with acute COVID-19.

The rearrangement joins TRBV5-4 to TRBJ2-7; 12 nucleotides align to TRBD2. Trimming removed 4 bases from V and 2 bases from J; junction bases left unmatched: 4. Looked up from germline, CDR1 is SGHNT and CDR2 is YYREEE (reference sequence). This CDR3 is built from 15 residues. The CDR3 sequence is CASSPRTSGAYEQYF. The CDR3 DNA is TGTGCCAGCAGCCCCCGGACTAGCGGGGCCTACGAGCAGTACTTC.

On this clone itself: A much bigger clone sits one base away, suggesting this may be a read error. CDR3 protein: CASSLLLGTGGKTQYF. The CDR3 DNA follows: TGTGCCAGCAGCTTACTCCTCGGGACAGGGGGAAAGACCCAGTACTTC. The chain uses TRBV7-9 and TRBJ2-5; 11 nucleotides match TRBD1. CDR3 length: 16 residues. Germline trimming cut 2 bases from V and 6 bases from J; bases unmatched to any gene: 8. Germline lookup yields CDR1 SEHNR and CDR2 FQNEAQ (reference sequence). The full variable domain, in which reference TRBV7-9 and TRBJ2-5 provide the parts outside the CDR3, is DTGVSQNPRHKITKRGQNVTFRCDPISEHNRLYWYRQTLGQGPEFLTYFQNEAQLEKSRLLSDRFSAERPKGSFSTLEIQRTEQGDSAMYLCASSLLLGTGGKTQYFGPGTRLLVL.

This chain joins TRBV4-1 and TRBJ1-6; D call uncertain. CDR3 length: 16 residues. CDR1 and CDR2 (germline): MGHRA, YSYEKL. With 0 bases removed from V and 7 bases from J, the gap between germline ends came to 13 bases. This chain's CDR3 is CASSQEVPGNNSPLHF. CDR3 sequence (DNA): TGCGCCAGCAGCCAAGAGGTACCGGGAAACAATTCACCCCTCCACTTT.

The gene calls are TRBV5-1 and TRBJ2-5, with D perhaps TRBD2 (6 bases). The CDR3 contains 12 residues. Germline CDR1 reads SGHRS; CDR2 reads YFSETQ. Trimming pared 7 bases from V and 4 bases from J, leaving 11 bases between. For the CDR3, the DNA is TGCGCCAGCGGAAGGGGAGGAGAGACCCAGTACTTC. It yields the protein CASGRGGETQYF.

The gene calls are TRBV5-1 and TRBJ1-1, with no clear D. Germline V gives CDR1 SGHRS, CDR2 YFSETQ. V shed 3 bases and J shed 10 bases, with 13 bases lying between them. This CDR3 spans 12 amino acids. CDR3 sequence reads: CASSSSGRGAFF. CDR3 DNA: TGCGCCAGCAGCTCCTCCGGGAGAGGAGCTTTCTTT.